Included here is one T cell receptor (beta chain) sequence, with context. Its cognate antigen is unknown. Per the original data handling: A productive frequency of 2.59 x 10-5 was the lowest detectable. Measured with immunoSEQ multiplex PCR; TCRdb has only the in-frame clones, and not every one. The V and J calls and clone size come from that table; D and trimming were worked out from the DNA. This repertoire shows over 20,000 clones, approximately 80% found once; its top ten account for around 0.33%. From germline, CDR1 is MNHEY and CDR2 SVGAGI. The CDR3 extends over 15 amino acids. V gave up 5 bases and J gave up 7 bases; unmatched junction bases: 7. This sample is drawn from a study of STAT5B mutations in CD4+ large granular lymphocyte leukemia. Findings and limits, study-wide: Higher CD4+ than CD8+ T-LGLL clonality might reflect small sample size. Main leukemic clonotypes were patient-specific, but approximately 25% appeared at low frequency elsewhere. 8/27 top patient clones versus 2/35 control clones were TRBV06-family.

The sequence came from a human donor in good health. This chain connects TRBV6-5 to TRBJ1-6; 8 nucleotides match TRBD1. The sample taken for sequencing was CD4+ T cells from blood buffy coats. CDR3 nucleotide sequence: TGTGCCAGCAGTCCCTCCGGGACAGGCAATTCACCCCTCCACTTT. Residues: CASSPSGTGNSPLHF.